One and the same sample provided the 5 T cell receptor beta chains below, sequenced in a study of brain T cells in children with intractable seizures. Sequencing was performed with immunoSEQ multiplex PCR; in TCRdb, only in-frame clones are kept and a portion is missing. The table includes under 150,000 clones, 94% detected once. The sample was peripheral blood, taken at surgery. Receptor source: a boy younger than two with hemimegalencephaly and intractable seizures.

This CDR3 reads CSGAEPRGETQYF. DNA for the CDR3: TGCAGCGGTGCGGAGCCCAGGGGAGAGACCCAGTACTTC. The chain has TRBV29-1 and TRBJ2-5, with D tentatively TRBD1 (6 bases). The V end lost 7 bases, the J end lost 4 bases, and 16 bases lay between the germline ends. Germline V gene sequence: CDR1 SQVTM, CDR2 ANQGSEA. The CDR3 is 13 residues long.

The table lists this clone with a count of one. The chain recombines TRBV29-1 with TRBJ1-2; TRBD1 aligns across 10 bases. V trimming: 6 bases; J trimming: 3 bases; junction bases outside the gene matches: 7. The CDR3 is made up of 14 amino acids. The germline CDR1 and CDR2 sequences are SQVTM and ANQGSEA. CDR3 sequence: CSVDRTGGDYGYTF. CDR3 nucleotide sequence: TGCAGCGTCGACAGGACAGGGGGGGACTATGGCTACACCTTC.

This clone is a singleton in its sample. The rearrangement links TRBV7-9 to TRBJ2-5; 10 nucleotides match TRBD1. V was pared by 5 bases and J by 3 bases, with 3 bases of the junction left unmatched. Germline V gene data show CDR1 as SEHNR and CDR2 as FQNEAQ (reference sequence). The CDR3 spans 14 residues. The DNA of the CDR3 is TGTGCCAGCAGCCTGGACAGGGGGGAAGAGACCCAGTACTTC. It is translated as CASSLDRGEETQYF.

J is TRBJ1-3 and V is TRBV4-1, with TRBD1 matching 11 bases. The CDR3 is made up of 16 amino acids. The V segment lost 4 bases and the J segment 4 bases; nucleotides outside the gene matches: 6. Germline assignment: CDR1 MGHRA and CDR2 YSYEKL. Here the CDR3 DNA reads TGCGCCAGCAGCCCGTGGGACAGGGGGATAGGAAACACCATATATTTT. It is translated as CASSPWDRGIGNTIYF.

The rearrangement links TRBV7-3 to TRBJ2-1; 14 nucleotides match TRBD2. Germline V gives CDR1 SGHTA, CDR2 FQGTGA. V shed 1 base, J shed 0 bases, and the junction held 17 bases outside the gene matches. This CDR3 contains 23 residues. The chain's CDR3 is CASSLRGLDRLAGGLSSYNEQFF. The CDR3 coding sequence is TGTGCCAGCAGCTTAAGGGGTTTGGATCGACTAGCGGGAGGGCTTAGCTCCTACAATGAGCAGTTCTTC.